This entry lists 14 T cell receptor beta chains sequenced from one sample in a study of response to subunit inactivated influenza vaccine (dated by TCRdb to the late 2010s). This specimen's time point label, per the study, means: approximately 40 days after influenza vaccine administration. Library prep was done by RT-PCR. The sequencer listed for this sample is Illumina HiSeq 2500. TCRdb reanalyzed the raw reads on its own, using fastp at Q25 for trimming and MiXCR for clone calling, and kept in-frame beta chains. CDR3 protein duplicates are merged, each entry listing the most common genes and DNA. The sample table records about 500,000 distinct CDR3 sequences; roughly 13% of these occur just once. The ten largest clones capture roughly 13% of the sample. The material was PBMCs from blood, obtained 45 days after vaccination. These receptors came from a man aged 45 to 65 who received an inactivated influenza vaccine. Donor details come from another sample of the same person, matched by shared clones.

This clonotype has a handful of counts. CDR3 nucleotides: TGTGCCAGCAGTACGATGGGTTCTAGCACAGATACGCAGTATTTT. Its protein is CASSTMGSSTDTQYF. The chain has TRBV12-3 or TRBV12-4 and TRBJ2-3; D gene ambiguous. CDR3 length equals 15 residues. Trimming took 5 bases from V and 0 from J, leaving 12 bases between them.

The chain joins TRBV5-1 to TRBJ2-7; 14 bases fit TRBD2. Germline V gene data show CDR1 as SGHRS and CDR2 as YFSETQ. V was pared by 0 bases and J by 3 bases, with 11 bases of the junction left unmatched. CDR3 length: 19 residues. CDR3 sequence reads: CASSLATGLAGVTVYEQYF. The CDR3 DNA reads TGCGCCAGCAGCTTGGCCACGGGACTAGCGGGAGTAACGGTCTACGAGCAGTACTTC.

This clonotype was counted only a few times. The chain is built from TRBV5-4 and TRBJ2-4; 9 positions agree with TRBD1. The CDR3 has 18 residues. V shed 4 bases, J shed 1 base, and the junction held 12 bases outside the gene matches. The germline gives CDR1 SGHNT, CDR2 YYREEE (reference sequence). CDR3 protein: CASSGRTGAPGAKNIQYF. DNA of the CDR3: TGTGCCAGCAGCGGTAGGACAGGGGCCCCCGGGGCCAAAAACATTCAGTACTTC.

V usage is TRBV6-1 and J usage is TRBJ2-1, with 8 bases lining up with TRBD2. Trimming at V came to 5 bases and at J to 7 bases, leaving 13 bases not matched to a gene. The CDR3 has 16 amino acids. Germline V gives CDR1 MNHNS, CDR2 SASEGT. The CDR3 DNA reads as TGTGCCAGCAGTACGCGCAGCGGGAGAGGCGTAAATGAGCAGTTCTTC. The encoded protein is CASSTRSGRGVNEQFF.

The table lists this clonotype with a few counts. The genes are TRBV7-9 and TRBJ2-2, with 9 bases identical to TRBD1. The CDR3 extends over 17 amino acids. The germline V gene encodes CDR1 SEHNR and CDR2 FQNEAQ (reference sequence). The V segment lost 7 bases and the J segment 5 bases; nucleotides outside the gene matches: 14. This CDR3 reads CASTKKLGQGGTGELFF. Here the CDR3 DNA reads TGTGCCAGCACCAAGAAGCTGGGACAGGGAGGAACCGGGGAGCTGTTTTTT.

CDR3 protein: CASSLGVGDYQETQYF. DNA of the CDR3: TGCGCCAGCAGCTTGGGAGTAGGGGACTACCAAGAGACCCAGTACTTC. The chain is built from TRBV5-1 and TRBJ2-5; maybe TRBD2 (6 bases). Deletions cut 0 bases from V and 0 bases from J, with 12 bases between. The length of the CDR3 is 16 residues. Germline assignment: CDR1 SGHRS and CDR2 YFSETQ.

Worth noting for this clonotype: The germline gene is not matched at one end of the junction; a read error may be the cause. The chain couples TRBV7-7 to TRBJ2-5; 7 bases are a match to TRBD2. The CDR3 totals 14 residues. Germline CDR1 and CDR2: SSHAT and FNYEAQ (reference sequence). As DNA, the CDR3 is TGTGCTAGCAGCCGCAGCGGGGCGGGCCAGACCCAGTACTTC. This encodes CASSRSGAGQTQYF.

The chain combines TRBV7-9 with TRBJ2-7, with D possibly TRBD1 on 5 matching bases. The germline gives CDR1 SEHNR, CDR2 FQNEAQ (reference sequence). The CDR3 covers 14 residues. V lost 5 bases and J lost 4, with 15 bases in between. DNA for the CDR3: TGTGCCAGCAGCCCCAGGGTGGAGACTTACGAGCAGTACTTC. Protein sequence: CASSPRVETYEQYF. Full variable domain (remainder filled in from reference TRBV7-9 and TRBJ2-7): DTGVSQNPRHKITKRGQNVTFRCDPISEHNRLYWYRQTLGQGPEFLTYFQNEAQLEKSRLLSDRFSAERPKGSFSTLEIQRTEQGDSAMYLCASSPRVETYEQYFGPGTRLTVT.

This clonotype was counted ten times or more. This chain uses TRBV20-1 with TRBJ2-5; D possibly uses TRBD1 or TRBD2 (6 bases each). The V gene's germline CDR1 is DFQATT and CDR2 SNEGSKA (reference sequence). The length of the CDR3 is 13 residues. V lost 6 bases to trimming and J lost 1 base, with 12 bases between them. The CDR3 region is CSANGGLQETQYF. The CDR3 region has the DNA TGCAGTGCCAATGGGGGGCTCCAAGAGACCCAGTACTTC.

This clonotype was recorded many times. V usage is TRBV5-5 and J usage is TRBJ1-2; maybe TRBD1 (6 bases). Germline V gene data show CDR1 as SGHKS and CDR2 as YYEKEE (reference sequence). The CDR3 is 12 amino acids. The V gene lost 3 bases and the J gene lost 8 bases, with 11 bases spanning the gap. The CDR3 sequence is CASSWRQEGYTF. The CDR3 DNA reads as TGTGCCAGCAGCTGGAGACAGGAGGGCTACACCTTC. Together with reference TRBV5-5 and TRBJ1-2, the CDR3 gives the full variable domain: DAGVTQSPTHLIKTRGQQVTLRCSPISGHKSVSWYQQVLGQGPQFIFQYYEKEERGRGNFPDRFSARQFPNYSSELNVNALLLGDSALYLCASSWRQEGYTFGSGTRLTVV.

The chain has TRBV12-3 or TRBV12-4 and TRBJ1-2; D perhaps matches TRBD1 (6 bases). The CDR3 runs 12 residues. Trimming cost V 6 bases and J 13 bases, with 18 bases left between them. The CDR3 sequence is CASRDTVGGPTF. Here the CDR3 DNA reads TGTGCCAGCAGGGACACGGTCGGGGGGCCCACCTTC.

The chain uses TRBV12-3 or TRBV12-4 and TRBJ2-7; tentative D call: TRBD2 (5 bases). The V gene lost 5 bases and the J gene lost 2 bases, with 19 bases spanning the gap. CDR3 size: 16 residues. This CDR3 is CASSPPSGIHTYEQYF. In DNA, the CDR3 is TGTGCCAGCAGTCCTCCCTCGGGGATCCATACCTACGAGCAGTACTTC.

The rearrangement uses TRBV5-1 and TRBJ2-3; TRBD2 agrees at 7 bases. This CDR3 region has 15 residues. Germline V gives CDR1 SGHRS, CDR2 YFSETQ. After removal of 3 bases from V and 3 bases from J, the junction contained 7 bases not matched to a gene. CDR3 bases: TGCGCCAGCAGCTCCGGACTAGTCGGTACAGATACGCAGTATTTT. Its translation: CASSSGLVGTDTQYF.

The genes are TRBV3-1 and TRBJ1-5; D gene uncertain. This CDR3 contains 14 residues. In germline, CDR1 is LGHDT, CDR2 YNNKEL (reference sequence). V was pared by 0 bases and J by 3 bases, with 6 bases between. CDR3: CASSQDSFNQPQHF. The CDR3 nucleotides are TGTGCCAGCAGCCAAGATTCCTTCAATCAGCCCCAGCATTTT. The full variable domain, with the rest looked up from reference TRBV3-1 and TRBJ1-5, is DTAVSQTPKYLVTQMGNDKSIKCEQNLGHDTMYWYKQDSKKFLKIMFSYNNKELIINETVPNRFSPKSPDKAHLNLHINSLELGDSAVYFCASSQDSFNQPQHFGDGTRLSIL.